Below, 5 T cell receptor beta chains from the same sample are listed, as sequenced in a study of T cells in Graves' hyperthyroidism and ophthalmopathy (dated by TCRdb to between 2018 and 2021). Libraries came from multiplex PCR. The listed sequencing device is Illumina HiSeq 2000. Amplification of TCR beta CDR3 regions was carried out from RNA transcripts. A first-round RT-PCR of the TCR CDR3 used the HTBI primer set with the Qiagen OneStep RT-PCR kit. TCRdb reanalyzed the raw reads on its own, using fastp at Q25 for trimming and MiXCR for clone calling, and kept in-frame beta chains. Rows matching on CDR3 protein sequence are summarized as one entry with the most common DNA and genes. The sample data list hundreds of thousands of distinct CDR3 sequences, and around 46% of these were observed just once. The top ten constitute about 8.2% of the sample. The specimen sequenced was peripheral blood or thyroid tissue (not recorded which). The receptors here all came from a woman aged 18-29 years with Graves' hyperthyroidism. Donor details come from another sample of the same person, matched by shared clones.

The chain is built from TRBV24-1 and TRBJ1-5; possibly TRBD1 for D (6 bases). The germline gives CDR1 KGHDR, CDR2 SFDVKD. Trimming cost V 7 bases and J 2 bases, with 17 bases left between them. The CDR3 loop spans 16 amino acids. The CDR3 protein is CATSSLTGYRNQPQHF. CDR3 DNA sequence: TGTGCCACCAGCAGCCTGACAGGTTATCGCAATCAGCCCCAGCATTTT.

J is TRBJ2-3 and V is TRBV2, with 12 bases lining up with TRBD1. V shed 6 bases, J shed 3 bases, and the junction held 1 base outside the gene matches. The CDR3 loop spans 14 amino acids. The V gene's germline CDR1 is SNHLY and CDR2 FYNNEI. Written as DNA, the CDR3 is TGTGCCAGCAGGGGACAGGGGGCAACAGATACGCAGTATTTT. The encoded protein is CASRGQGATDTQYF.

About this clonotype: A much larger clone lies a single base off, so this may be a read error. The chain carries TRBV7-3 and TRBJ1-2, with TRBD1 matching 7 bases. The CDR3 spans 15 residues. Losses at the gene ends were 5 bases for V and 3 bases for J; bases not matched to a gene: 9. Germline CDR1 is SGHTA and CDR2 is FQGTGA. In nucleotides, the CDR3 is TGTGCCAGCAGCCAAAATCCTACAGGGGACTATGGCTACACCTTC. It yields the protein CASSQNPTGDYGYTF.

The J gene is TRBJ1-1, the V gene TRBV5-1; D is unclear. The CDR3 is 15 residues long. The V gene's germline CDR1 is SGHRS and CDR2 YFSETQ. V was pared by 3 bases and J by 0 bases, with 12 bases between. CDR3 region: CASSSAVNMNTEAFF. The CDR3, as DNA: TGCGCCAGCAGCTCGGCAGTGAACATGAACACTGAAGCTTTCTTT.

Comments on this clonotype: No conserved phenylalanine or tryptophan ends this CDR3, so it is likely a read error. The V gene is TRBV15, the J gene TRBJ2-7; TRBD2 aligns across 10 bases. Germline values: CDR1 LNHNV, CDR2 YYDKDF (reference sequence). This CDR3 is built from 16 residues. V trimming: 4 bases; J trimming: 7 bases; junction bases outside the gene matches: 13. CDR3 protein: CATSKTGTSEANEQYY. The DNA for the CDR3 is TGTGCCACCAGCAAAACCGGGACTAGCGAAGCGAATGAGCAGTACTAC.